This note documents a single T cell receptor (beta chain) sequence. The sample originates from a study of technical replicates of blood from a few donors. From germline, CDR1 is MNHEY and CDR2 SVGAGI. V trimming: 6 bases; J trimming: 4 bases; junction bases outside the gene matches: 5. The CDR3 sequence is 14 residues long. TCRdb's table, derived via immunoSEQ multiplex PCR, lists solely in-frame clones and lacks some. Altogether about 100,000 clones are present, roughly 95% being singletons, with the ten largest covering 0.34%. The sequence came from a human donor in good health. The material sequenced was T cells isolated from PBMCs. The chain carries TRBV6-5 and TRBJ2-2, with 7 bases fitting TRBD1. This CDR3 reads CASRLQGSTGELFF. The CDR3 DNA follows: TGTGCCAGCAGACTACAGGGGAGCACCGGGGAGCTGTTTTTT.